What follows are 7 T cell receptor beta chains derived from one specimen sequenced in a study of shared clonotypes between healthy human individuals (dated by TCRdb to between 2020 and 2021). The method behind the library was the immunoSEQ multiplex PCR assay. TCRdb's version of the immuneACCESS table is confined to in-frame rearrangements and falls short of the full clone set. An unresolved V gene accounts for under half of the shortfall where checked; the remainder is of unknown origin. The sample table lists about 2.4 million clones, roughly 93% of them with a count of one. About 0.39% of the sample is in the top ten clones. Source material: naive CD4+ T cells from PBMCs. Interpreted using the paper, the cell subset or site label stands for: CD45RA+ positively selected. Receptor source: a man between 18 and 29 years old in good health. Some clones in this sample may be carry-over from other donors' samples.

The J gene is TRBJ2-7, the V gene TRBV30, with 8 nucleotides matching TRBD1. Germline V gene lookup returns CDR1 GTSNPN and CDR2 SVGIG (reference sequence). V gave up 5 bases and J gave up 3 bases; unmatched junction bases: 6. CDR3 length: 13 residues. CDR3 DNA: TGTGCCTGGTGGAGACAGGGGAACTACGAGCAGTACTTC. This sequence encodes CAWWRQGNYEQYF.

The chain combines TRBV2 with TRBJ1-3; D gene uncertain. The CDR3 is 13 residues long. Looked up from germline, CDR1 is SNHLY and CDR2 is FYNNEI. The V end lost 5 bases, the J end lost 4 bases, and 9 bases lay between the germline ends. This CDR3 reads CASSKETGNTIYF. Written as DNA, the CDR3 is TGTGCCAGCAGTAAAGAAACAGGAAACACCATATATTTT. Based on the CDR3 plus reference TRBV2 and TRBJ1-3, the full variable domain is EPEVTQTPSHQVTQMGQEVILRCVPISNHLYFYWYRQILGQKVEFLVSFYNNEISEKSEIFDDQFSVERPDGSNFTLKIRSTKLEDSAMYFCASSKETGNTIYFGEGSWLTVV.

The V gene is TRBV5-6, the J gene TRBJ1-1; D is uncertain. Germline CDR1 is SGHDT and CDR2 is YYEEEE. There are 14 residues in the CDR3. V was pared by 0 bases and J by 1 base, with 7 bases between. The CDR3 region has the DNA TGTGCCAGCAGCTTGGACACGCAGAACACTGAAGCTTTCTTT. Its translation is CASSLDTQNTEAFF.

The chain couples TRBV5-8 to TRBJ1-1; TRBD1 might be the D (5 bases). The CDR3 has 15 amino acids. Trimming shortened V by 4 bases and J by 8 bases, and 21 bases separated the two germline ends. CDR1 and CDR2 from the germline V gene are SGHTS and YDEGEE. In DNA, the CDR3 is TGTGCCAGCAGCAAGGTTCAGACTAGGGGTCCCGAAGCTTTCTTT. It encodes CASSKVQTRGPEAFF.

CDR3: CASSQSSAEGRGYTF. The CDR3 DNA is TGTGCCAGCAGCCAATCTAGTGCGGAGGGACGCGGCTACACCTTC. V and J are TRBV4-2 and TRBJ1-2, with D perhaps TRBD1 (5 bases). V was cut by 2 bases and J by 8 bases, with 18 bases left in between. In germline, CDR1 is LGHNA, CDR2 YNFKEQ. The CDR3 has 15 residues.

The V call is TRBV27, the J call TRBJ1-2, with a weak D call TRBD1 (6 bases). The germline CDR1 and CDR2 sequences are MNHEY and SMNVEV (reference sequence). Between the trimmed V and J ends, which lost 6 bases and 6 bases, there was a span of 17 bases. The CDR3 is 14 residues long. The CDR3 reads CASRLVQGVDGYTF. CDR3 in DNA: TGTGCCAGCAGACTGGTACAGGGTGTTGATGGCTACACCTTC.

The J gene is TRBJ1-4, the V gene TRBV29-1; D unclear. CDR1 and CDR2 from the germline V gene are SQVTM and ANQGSEA. The CDR3 is 12 residues long. Deletions cut 4 bases from V and 5 bases from J, with 8 bases between. The CDR3 loop is CSVGSANEKLFF. CDR3 nucleotide sequence: TGCAGCGTTGGTAGCGCAAATGAAAAACTGTTTTTT.